One sample yielded the 2 T cell receptor beta chains listed below, sequenced in a study of cytomegalovirus exposure and HLA in healthy donors (dated by TCRdb to about 2017). Libraries were built with the immunoSEQ multiplex PCR assay. For the multiplex PCR, a mixture combining 60 forward primers for TCR Vbeta segments and 13 reverse primers for TCR Jbeta segments was used. TCRdb mirrors the immuneACCESS table, restricted to in-frame sequences. Some clones are absent from its copies; in checked studies, under half trace to an unresolved V gene, and the reason for the others is unknown. The sample table holds some 100,000 clones, of which less than 65% were seen once. The leading ten clones occupy 4.5% to 7% of the sample. Sequenced material: PBMCs. The receptors derive from a young woman in good health and CMV-seropositive.

The J gene is TRBJ2-1, the V gene TRBV1; the tabulated D call, TRBD1, remains unverified against the DNA. TRBV1 is termed a pseudogene. The CDR3 has 16 residues. The CDR3 DNA follows: TGCACCAGCAGCCAAGGGGACAGTCCCCACTACAATGAGCAGTTCTTC. Translated: CTSSQGDSPHYNEQFF.

The chain uses TRBV5-1 and TRBJ2-7; TRBD2 might be the D (5 bases). V gave up 2 bases and J gave up 2 bases, with 14 bases separating them. CDR1 is SGHRS, CDR2 YFSETQ, per germline. The CDR3 length is 15 residues. CDR3 in amino acids: CASSFGSSSTYEQYF. The CDR3 coding sequence is TGCGCCAGCAGCTTCGGGTCCTCTAGCACCTACGAGCAGTACTTC.